This TCR beta chain emerged from a study of control samples from healthy donors and cancer patients. The repertoire was sequenced with immunoSEQ multiplex PCR; TCRdb's copy has only in-frame clones and lacks some. Of 120,000 or so clones in the sample, 87% are singletons; the top ten hold around 9%. With 6 bases removed from V and 4 bases from J, the gap between germline ends came to 10 bases. This CDR3 is built from 13 residues. Sequenced material: blood. This chain connects TRBV12-3 or TRBV12-4 to TRBJ1-3; D remains ambiguous. The TCR was taken from a man aged 35-49 years in good health. CDR3 in DNA: TGTGCCAGCAGCTACCACCCAGGAAACACCATATATTTT. Translation: CASSYHPGNTIYF.